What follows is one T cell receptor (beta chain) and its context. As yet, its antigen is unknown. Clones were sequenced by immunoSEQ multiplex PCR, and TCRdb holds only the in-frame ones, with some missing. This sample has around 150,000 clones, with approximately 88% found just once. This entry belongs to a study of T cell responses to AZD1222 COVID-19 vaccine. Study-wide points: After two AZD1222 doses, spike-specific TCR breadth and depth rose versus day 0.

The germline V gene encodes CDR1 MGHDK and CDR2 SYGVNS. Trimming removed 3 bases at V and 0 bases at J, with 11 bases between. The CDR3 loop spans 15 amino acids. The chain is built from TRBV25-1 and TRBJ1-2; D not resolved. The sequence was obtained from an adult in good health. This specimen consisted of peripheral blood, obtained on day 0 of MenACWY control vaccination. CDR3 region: CASSDPRTANYGYTF. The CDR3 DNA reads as TGTGCCAGCAGTGATCCCCGGACGGCTAACTATGGCTACACCTTC.